Presented here are 8 T cell receptor beta chains from one specimen sequenced in a study of T cell responses to AZD1222 COVID-19 vaccine. Measured with immunoSEQ multiplex PCR; TCRdb has only the in-frame clones, and not every one. The sample carries 200,000 to 250,000 clones, approximately 94% recorded once. The sequences come from peripheral blood, collected 28 days after the second dose of the MenACWY control vaccine. The receptors stem from an adult who received the MenACWY meningococcal vaccine as a control.

This chain links TRBV5-4 with TRBJ2-1, with TRBD2 matching over 10 bases. V lost 4 bases and J lost 6; bases outside the gene matches: 10. CDR1 is SGHNT, CDR2 YYREEE, per germline (reference sequence). This CDR3 is built from 16 residues. CDR3: CASSPGLAGVLNEQFF. The CDR3 bases are TGTGCCAGCAGCCCCGGTCTAGCGGGGGTCCTCAATGAGCAGTTCTTC.

This clone was seen only once. This sequence joins TRBV9 and TRBJ1-1; D is possibly TRBD1 (6 bases). The V end was cut by 1 base, the J end by 2 bases, with 12 bases between. Germline CDR1 and CDR2: SGDLS and YYNGEE. The CDR3 covers 15 residues. The CDR3 reads CASSVTGGPNTEAFF. In DNA form, the CDR3 reads TGTGCCAGCAGCGTAACGGGGGGGCCAAACACTGAAGCTTTCTTT. Variable domain in full (rest from reference TRBV9 and TRBJ1-1): DSGVTQTPKHLITATGQRVTLRCSPRSGDLSVYWYQQSLDQGLQFLIQYYNGEERAKGNILERFSAQQFPDLHSELNLSSLELGDSALYFCASSVTGGPNTEAFFGQGTRLTVV.

The rearrangement uses TRBV28 and TRBJ1-2; TRBD1 is a possible D gene (5 bases). V was cut by 2 bases and J by 3 bases, with 16 bases left in between. The CDR3 sequence is 16 residues long. Germline V gene data show CDR1 as MDHEN and CDR2 as SYDVKM. The CDR3, as DNA: TGTGCCAGCAGTTTACCTGGAAAAGGGGCGGACTATGGCTACACCTTC. This encodes CASSLPGKGADYGYTF.

The chain joins TRBV6-1 to TRBJ2-7, with no clear D. The CDR3 sequence is 12 residues long. V gave up 1 base and J gave up 5 bases, with 6 bases separating them. Germline loops: CDR1 MNHNS, CDR2 SASEGT. The CDR3 coding sequence is TGTGCCAGCAGTGAAGTGCCGCACGAGCAGTACTTC. It yields the protein CASSEVPHEQYF.

The chain has TRBV6-5 and TRBJ1-3; possibly TRBD1 for D (6 bases). Trimming shortened V by 5 bases and J by 0 bases, and 11 bases separated the two germline ends. Germline assignment: CDR1 MNHEY and CDR2 SVGAGI. This CDR3 is 15 amino acids long. CDR3 bases: TGTGCCAGCAGTCCCGGACAGTCCTCTGGAAACACCATATATTTT. Protein: CASSPGQSSGNTIYF.

V is TRBV7-2 and J is TRBJ1-3; D remains ambiguous. Trimming took 6 bases from V and 2 from J, leaving 11 bases between them. The germline gives CDR1 SGHTA, CDR2 FQGNSA. This CDR3 contains 14 residues. The CDR3, as DNA: TGTGCCAGCAGTGGGAGTGGGACTGGAAACACCATATATTTT. Protein: CASSGSGTGNTIYF.

This chain uses TRBV24-1 with TRBJ2-3; 10 nucleotides line up with TRBD1. CDR3 length equals 18 residues. The trim removed 5 bases at V and 4 bases at J, leaving 14 bases unmatched. Germline-derived CDR1 and CDR2 are KGHDR and SFDVKD. In DNA form, the CDR3 reads TGTGCCACCAGTGGGCCCGAGGGATGGACAGGGGGTCCAGATACGCAGTATTTT. Translation: CATSGPEGWTGGPDTQYF.

This chain links TRBV27 with TRBJ2-7, with 13 bases identical to TRBD2. Germline V gene lookup returns CDR1 MNHEY and CDR2 SMNVEV (reference sequence). This CDR3 has 15 residues. V lost 5 bases and J lost 3; bases outside the gene matches: 4. CDR3 loop: CASSLGLAGVYEQYF. CDR3 DNA sequence: TGTGCCAGCAGTCTCGGACTAGCGGGAGTCTACGAGCAGTACTTC.